This T cell receptor beta chain came from a study of T-cell memory formation after mild COVID-19 (dated by TCRdb to the early 2020s). Concerning the study at large: TCR sequence clusters from the two donors were found to be largely donor specific. In two donors, T-cell clones that expanded and contracted after mild COVID-19 were tracked by sequencing TCRalpha and TCRbeta repertoires over time. Two young, previously healthy adult volunteers, one female and one male, were included in the cohort. What the authors observed across the whole study: SARS-CoV-2 specificity was not confirmed for the second-wave clones peaking on day 37. From day 15 to 85, contracting clones showed balanced CD4/CD8 phenotypes, whereas a second wave of clones that expanded from day 15 to 37 leaned towards CD4+. Contracting CD4+ clones appeared mostly in the CM and EM memory subsets, whereas CD8+ clones were enriched in EMRA. The study covered only a couple of mild cases, and larger cohorts including severe cases with pre-infection samples were considered necessary. Some responding clones were found in pre-infection memory, which suggests that pre-existing cross-reactive memory T cells took part in the SARS-CoV-2 response.

TCRdb names Illumina NovaSeq 6000 as the instrument used. TCRalpha and TCRbeta cDNA libraries were constructed by 5'RACE with constant-segment primers, with sample barcodes and unique molecular identifiers being introduced. Trizol reagent was used to extract RNA from every sample. The libraries were amplified in two PCR steps, and the second step added a second sample barcode and Illumina TruSeq adapters. Sequencing of the libraries was done on an Illumina NovaSeq, producing 2 x 150 bp paired-end reads. The paper's data handling went like this. Reads were demultiplexed and collapsed into UMI-guided consensus sequences with migec v1.2.7. Using mixcr v2.1.11, UMI consensuses were aligned to TRA and TRB V and J templates and then assembled into clonotypes. Expanded or contracted clonotypes were those called significant by both edgeR and NoisET, with noise models trained on biological replicates. For edgeR calls, a false discovery rate-adjusted p below 0.01 and a log2 fold-change threshold of 1 were applied. As an exploratory analysis of dynamics, max-normalized trajectories of the 1000 most abundant clonotypes were examined by PCA with hierarchical clustering. Separately sequenced CD4+ and CD8+ repertoires were used to assign a CD4 or CD8 phenotype to each responding clone. TCRdb reprocessing: public reads trimmed at Q25 with fastp, clones called with MiXCR, in-frame beta chains kept. A single entry per CDR3 protein holds the most common genes and DNA from its merged rows. For this entry, the V and J calls and clone size follow TCRdb and not the study's own pipeline. This sample gives hundreds of thousands of distinct CDR3 sequences in total; around a quarter of them show up just once. The top ten clones comprise approximately 13% of the sample.

PBMCs were isolated by Ficoll-Paque density gradient centrifugation. At the junction V is shortened by 1 base and J by 4 bases, with 7 bases in between. The CDR3, cysteine through phenylalanine, is 14 amino acids long. Only CDR3 DNA remains: 42 bases, in frame from the first base. The CDR1 and CDR2 encoded by the germline V gene are SGHTA and FQGTGA. The sample holds a few counts of this clonotype. It lacks a known antigen. Per-nucleotide qualities are absent, and no much larger clonotype sits a single base away. This receptor was identified in an adult woman who had mild COVID-19 (a few samples of this study predate the infection). The sample titles of this study are shuffled in the database, so cell type and time point are left out; the donor was told from shared clones. The sequencing input was PBMCs or a T cell subset sorted from them (not recorded which). This chain joins TRBV7-3 to TRBJ2-2, with no reliable assignment of the D segment. The base sequence is TGTGCCAGCAGCTTAATTCGGAGCACCGGGGAGCTGTTTTTT. It specifies CASSLIRSTGELFF.